A single T cell receptor beta chain is shown here with its context. The source of the sample is a study of blood T cell repertoires in COVID-19. Study in general: Sites across the United States, Italy and Spain contributed samples from acute and convalescent COVID-19. Sources were T cells, B-cell-depleted T cells, or PBMCs; the material itself was cDNA or gDNA.

Germline CDR1 is DFQATT and CDR2 is SNEGSKA (reference sequence). V shed 3 bases, J shed 3 bases, and the junction held 9 bases outside the gene matches. This CDR3 has 16 amino acids. Per the original data handling: Amplification from reference gene primers served as the basis for estimated nucleated cell counts. The data were produced by immunoSEQ multiplex PCR, yet TCRdb's version contains in-frame clones alone and is incomplete. V and J calls and clone size follow that table, whereas D and trimming were derived from the DNA. Of under 300,000 clones listed, roughly 84% are singletons. This chain connects TRBV20-1 to TRBJ2-2; the match to TRBD2 covers 8 bases. The sequence was collected from a woman aged 40 to 49 who had recovered from COVID-19. Sequencing was done on a sample of peripheral blood. CDR3 bases: TGCAGTGCTAGTGACAACGGGGGGGCAGACACCGGGGAGCTGTTTTTT. It encodes CSASDNGGADTGELFF.